Listed here is a single TCR beta chain. This entry is derived from a study of blood T cell repertoires in COVID-19. Study summary: Collection of acute and convalescent COVID-19 samples took place in the United States, Italy and Spain. T cells, B-cell-depleted T cells, or PBMCs supplied cDNA or gDNA.

Per the original methods: How many nucleated cells were present was estimated from reference gene primer amplification. Here immunoSEQ multiplex PCR was the method, and the copy in TCRdb shows in-frame clones only, minus some. V and J calls and clone size are as listed in that table; D and trimming were resolved from the DNA. The profile covers 200,000 or so clones, with 79% appearing a single time and roughly 17% taken by the ten largest. Sequenced: peripheral blood. This sequence originates from a man between 60 and 75 years old with active or convalescent COVID-19.

The CDR3 protein is CASSQPGGLNEKLFF. In nucleotides, the CDR3 is TGTGCCAGCAGCCAACCAGGGGGACTTAATGAAAAACTGTTTTTT. V gene TRBV4-2 combines with J gene TRBJ1-4; 7 bases align to TRBD1. The V gene's germline CDR1 is LGHNA and CDR2 YNFKEQ. The V segment lost 2 bases and the J segment 4 bases; nucleotides outside the gene matches: 4. CDR3 size: 15 residues.